This T cell receptor (beta chain) was retrieved from a study of blood T cells in healthy people across ages. Peripheral blood, approximately 10 milliliters per donor, was collected. Through a sample-barcoded 5' primer and a J-beta primer mix, a second PCR was run for 7 to 11 cycles. TCRdb independently ran MiXCR on the 5' RACE reads; one entry per CDR3 protein. The sample includes hundreds of thousands of distinct CDR3 sequences, roughly 41% seen only once; the top ten take around 20%. Concerning this clonotype itself: The junction shows a germline mismatch at one end, possibly a read error.

The sequence derives from a woman in her fifties or sixties in good health. The sequenced sample was blood.

In nucleotides, the CDR3 is TGTGCTGAAAAAGAAAATCTTAGCACAGATATGCAGTATTTT. Translated, it gives CAEKENLSTDMQYF. The V and J genes are TRBV7-2 and TRBJ2-3; D unclear. This CDR3 is built from 14 residues. From germline, CDR1 is SGHTA and CDR2 FQGNSA.